This TCR beta chain comes out of a study of T cell repertoires in cytomegalovirus infection. About the study: The study used recently identified HLA-C-restricted and well-studied HLA-B-restricted CMV epitopes. Shared public TCR beta signatures pointed to both CMV infection and a matching HLA type. Findings of the study overall: Summed frequency of public TCR beta families distinguished CMV carriers with the relevant HLA. Dominating the ex vivo response were TCR beta clonotypes that were CMV-specific and HLA-C-restricted.

CDR1 and CDR2 from the germline V gene are MGHRA and YSYEKL. V dropped 4 bases and J dropped 6; count of bases not matched to a gene: 8. This CDR3 contains 16 residues. As regards this clonotype: The antigen is undetermined.

TCRdb used MiXCR to reprocess the reads, holding one entry per CDR3 protein. In the table there are some 920,000 distinct CDR3 sequences, less than 40% of which are singletons. The rearrangement links TRBV4-1 to TRBJ2-3; 12 nucleotides match TRBD2. The sample was cultured CD8+ T cells from PBMCs, taken from culture after CMV antigen stimulation. The TCR originated in a human donor in good health (CMV status not recorded). Some clones in this sample may be carry-over from other donors' samples. The CDR3 DNA sequence: TGCGCCAGCAGCCTCCTGGAGCTAGCGGGGGGGGATACGCAGTATTTT. It encodes CASSLLELAGGDTQYF.